Each of the 3 T cell receptor beta chains below was sequenced from the same sample in a study of vaccination and CD4 T cells after COVID-19. Sample time point: late sampling 161 to 241 days after vaccination in a few convalescent patients. Treatment reported: approximately nine-day PBMC culture with coronavirus spike peptide pools or control peptides (ViraFEST assay). What these receptors recognize is not known. The Oncomine TCR Beta short-read assay sequenced DNA from cultured CD4+ T cells. TCRdb analysed the PCR reads with MiXCR anew, one entry per CDR3 protein. Of around 15,000 distinct CDR3 sequences listed, 52% were seen once; the top ten hold around 18%. The sequencing here drew on CD4+ T cells from blood, cultured in vitro, taken about 7 months after SARS-CoV-2 vaccination. The receptors shown here come from a human donor who had recovered from COVID-19.

The chain uses TRBV7-2 and TRBJ2-7, with D possibly TRBD2 on 5 matching bases. V lost 2 bases and J 2 bases, leaving 13 bases between the germline ends. Germline loops: CDR1 SGHTA, CDR2 FQGNSA. The CDR3 totals 15 residues. The CDR3 DNA is TGTGCCAGCAGCTTAACCTTCGGGGATACCTACGAGCAGTACTTC. Encoded protein: CASSLTFGDTYEQYF. Filled out from reference TRBV7-2 and TRBJ2-7, the complete variable domain reads GAGVSQSPSNKVTEKGKDVELRCDPISGHTALYWYRQSLGQGLEFLIYFQGNSAPDKSGLPSDRFSAERTGGSVSTLTIQRTQQEDSAVYLCASSLTFGDTYEQYFGPGTRLTVT.

The V and J genes are TRBV7-2 and TRBJ2-3, with D perhaps matching TRBD2 (6 bases). CDR1 is SGHTA, CDR2 FQGNSA, per germline. The CDR3 has 15 residues. The germline V and J ends were trimmed by 5 bases and 1 base, with 13 bases remaining between them. The CDR3 here is CASSAGGDGTDTQYF. CDR3 nucleotide sequence: TGTGCCAGCAGCGCCGGAGGGGATGGCACAGATACGCAGTATTTT.

V and J are TRBV20-1 and TRBJ1-1, with 8 nucleotides matching TRBD1. The ends lost 5 bases at V and 4 bases at J; junction bases unmatched: 9. The CDR3 consists of 14 residues. CDR1 and CDR2 (germline): DFQATT, SNEGSKA (reference sequence). As DNA, the CDR3 is TGCAGTGCTCGGCGACAGGGGACGGGCACTGAAGCTTTCTTT. Amino acid sequence: CSARRQGTGTEAFF.